These 27 T cell receptor beta chains originate from one sample sequenced in a study of T cells in severe cutaneous drug reactions (dated by TCRdb to the late 2010s). Sequencing was performed on donors who were patients with carbamazepine-induced Stevens-Johnson syndrome or toxic epidermal necrolysis (CBZ-SJS/TEN). TCRdb records Illumina MiSeq as the sequencer. For both bulk and single-cell sequencing, libraries were prepared with the iRepertoire multiplex PCR system using TCR subtype-specific primers. After the reads were reprocessed by TCRdb, one entry was made per CDR3 protein sequence, with no DNA. This sample's table carries about 10,000 distinct CDR3 sequences. Roughly 23% of the sample rests with the top ten. The sample was cells from a skin blister. The sample's cell subset or site label is to be understood as: unsorted cells from skin lesion blisters. These receptors were obtained from a human donor with Stevens-Johnson syndrome, a severe cutaneous drug reaction.

The rearrangement joins TRBV20-1 to TRBJ2-1; TCRdb outputs TRBD2, but without DNA this stays unchecked. The germline CDR1 and CDR2 sequences are DFQATT and SNEGSKA (reference sequence). The CDR3 length is 16 residues. The CDR3 sequence is CSARGIAGGGKFEQFF.

The chain uses TRBV20-1 and TRBJ1-3. This CDR3 region has 14 residues. Per germline, CDR1 DFQATT and CDR2 SNEGSKA (reference sequence). Here the CDR3 reads CSARDPNAGNTIYF.

The genes are TRBV20-1 and TRBJ2-1; TCRdb returns TRBD1, unconfirmable since there is no DNA. This CDR3 is 16 amino acids long. The germline CDR1 and CDR2 sequences are DFQATT and SNEGSKA (reference sequence). This chain's CDR3 is CSADGNQAKGSNEQFF.

The V and J genes are TRBV4-1 and TRBJ2-7; TCRdb returns TRBD2, unconfirmable since there is no DNA. CDR3 length equals 15 residues. Germline V gene lookup returns CDR1 MGHRA and CDR2 YSYEKL. Here the CDR3 reads CASSHRPGEGYEQYF.

The J gene is TRBJ2-2, the V gene TRBV7-6. The CDR3 has 14 amino acids. The germline V gene has CDR1 SGHVS and CDR2 FNYEAQ. CDR3 in amino acids: CASSLVSGTGELFF.

The rearrangement uses TRBV29-1 and TRBJ2-7; no DNA is available, so the TRBD1 call from TCRdb remains unchecked. CDR1 is SQVTM and CDR2 is ANQGSEA in the germline V gene. This CDR3 comprises 15 residues. CDR3 amino acids: CSASKNRGRKDEQYF.

CDR3 sequence: CSVIPGRRGDYEQYF. The chain carries TRBV29-1 and TRBJ2-7; no DNA is available, so the TRBD1 call from TCRdb remains unchecked. CDR3 length equals 15 residues. Germline assignment: CDR1 SQVTM and CDR2 ANQGSEA.

The chain recombines TRBV20-1 with TRBJ1-1; no DNA is available, so the TRBD1 call from TCRdb remains unchecked. The CDR3 is made up of 19 amino acids. CDR1 DFQATT and CDR2 SNEGSKA come from the germline V gene (reference sequence). The CDR3 spells CSAPMWPGQGVPMNTEAFF.

This sequence joins TRBV29-1 and TRBJ2-5; the TCRdb call, TRBD2, lacks DNA for checking. Germline CDR1 and CDR2: SQVTM and ANQGSEA. The CDR3 totals 13 residues. The CDR3 loop reads CSVAVARAETQYF.

By frequency, this clonotype is medium-sized. V usage is TRBV29-1 and J usage is TRBJ2-5; TCRdb's D call of TRBD2 is untestable without DNA. CDR1 and CDR2 (germline): SQVTM, ANQGSEA. The CDR3 extends over 17 amino acids. The CDR3 is CSANPSGGGPEGETQYF.

This clonotype is identified as medium-sized (0.01 to 0.1%) from frequency. The chain combines TRBV20-1 with TRBJ2-7. This CDR3 comprises 11 residues. The germline CDR1 and CDR2 sequences are DFQATT and SNEGSKA (reference sequence). CDR3 sequence: CSAQRTYEQYF.

This CDR3 reads CSAINYRGGTDTQYF. The chain combines TRBV20-1 with TRBJ2-3; the TRBD1 assignment by TCRdb is unverifiable without DNA. The CDR3 contains 15 residues. Looked up from germline, CDR1 is DFQATT and CDR2 is SNEGSKA (reference sequence).

This chain joins TRBV29-1 and TRBJ1-1. The CDR3 is 13 amino acids. Germline CDR1 reads SQVTM; CDR2 reads ANQGSEA. CDR3 protein: CSVAGVKNTEAFF.

This clonotype is labeled medium-sized based on frequency. V and J are TRBV20-1 and TRBJ1-1. This CDR3 has 17 residues. The germline V gene encodes CDR1 DFQATT and CDR2 SNEGSKA (reference sequence). CDR3: CSARDDGGRYMNTEAFF.

V is TRBV20-1 and J is TRBJ2-1. This CDR3 region has 15 residues. The V gene's germline CDR1 is DFQATT and CDR2 SNEGSKA (reference sequence). CDR3 region: CSARVGTSLYNEQFF.

The V gene is TRBV6-5, the J gene TRBJ1-1; there is no DNA to check the TCRdb D call of TRBD1. CDR1 and CDR2 (germline): MNHEY, SVGAGI. This CDR3 is 17 amino acids long. CDR3 sequence reads: CASSYPGQATMNTEAFF.

The chain carries TRBV20-1 and TRBJ1-6; TCRdb outputs TRBD1, but without DNA this stays unchecked. The CDR3 loop spans 15 amino acids. Germline V gives CDR1 DFQATT, CDR2 SNEGSKA (reference sequence). CDR3 protein: CSARDHRGGNSPLHF.

This sequence joins TRBV20-1 and TRBJ1-3. Per germline, CDR1 DFQATT and CDR2 SNEGSKA (reference sequence). The CDR3 has 15 residues. CDR3 loop: CSARGASSSGNTIYF.

V usage is TRBV29-1 and J usage is TRBJ1-5; with no DNA, the TCRdb D assignment of TRBD1 cannot be verified. Germline CDR1 and CDR2: SQVTM and ANQGSEA. CDR3 size: 15 residues. CDR3 loop: CSVGTGVSVNQPQHF.

The V call is TRBV29-1, the J call TRBJ2-7; TCRdb returns TRBD2, unconfirmable since there is no DNA. The germline CDR1 and CDR2 sequences are SQVTM and ANQGSEA. The CDR3 consists of 12 residues. The CDR3 protein is CSGREGTYEQYF.

This sequence joins TRBV29-1 and TRBJ1-1; TCRdb designates TRBD1, a call that cannot be tested without DNA. Germline V gene data show CDR1 as SQVTM and CDR2 as ANQGSEA. The CDR3 extends over 13 amino acids. The CDR3 here is CSGHRQGGTEAFF. Looking up the rest from reference TRBV29-1 and TRBJ1-1 gives the full variable domain: SAVISQKPSRDICQRGTSLTIQCQVDSQVTMMFWYRQQPGQSLTLIATANQGSEATYESGFVIDKFPISRPNLTFSTLTVSNMSPEDSSIYLCSGHRQGGTEAFFGQGTRLTVV.

This clonotype is deemed medium-sized by its frequency. The V gene is TRBV20-1, the J gene TRBJ2-1. The CDR3 loop spans 13 amino acids. In germline, CDR1 is DFQATT, CDR2 SNEGSKA (reference sequence). The CDR3 loop is CSAPRSSYNEQFF.

CDR3: CASSLGTGTDTQYF. This sequence joins TRBV18 and TRBJ2-3; TCRdb outputs TRBD1, but without DNA this stays unchecked. Germline assignment: CDR1 KGHSH and CDR2 LQKENI. This CDR3 is built from 14 residues.

By frequency, this clonotype is medium-sized. This chain links TRBV20-1 with TRBJ1-1; TCRdb names TRBD1, which stays unverified in the absence of DNA. The CDR3 sequence is 15 residues long. Germline values: CDR1 DFQATT, CDR2 SNEGSKA (reference sequence). CDR3 in amino acids: CSARQRTTGLVEAFF.

The CDR3 loop is CSARRANVLTF. The V gene is TRBV20-1, the J gene TRBJ2-6. The CDR3 has 11 residues. Germline CDR1 DFQATT, CDR2 SNEGSKA (reference sequence).

The chain employs TRBV20-1 and TRBJ2-7; TCRdb gives TRBD2 as the D gene, but with no DNA this cannot be confirmed. Germline V gene data show CDR1 as DFQATT and CDR2 as SNEGSKA (reference sequence). CDR3 length equals 17 residues. CDR3 amino acids: CSARDISPQLWTYEQYF.

This chain connects TRBV11-1 to TRBJ1-2; TCRdb indicates TRBD1, and absent DNA this call remains unverified. Germline assignment: CDR1 SGHAT and CDR2 FQDESV (reference sequence). The CDR3 loop spans 16 amino acids. This CDR3 is CASSPDRDGTLYGYTF.